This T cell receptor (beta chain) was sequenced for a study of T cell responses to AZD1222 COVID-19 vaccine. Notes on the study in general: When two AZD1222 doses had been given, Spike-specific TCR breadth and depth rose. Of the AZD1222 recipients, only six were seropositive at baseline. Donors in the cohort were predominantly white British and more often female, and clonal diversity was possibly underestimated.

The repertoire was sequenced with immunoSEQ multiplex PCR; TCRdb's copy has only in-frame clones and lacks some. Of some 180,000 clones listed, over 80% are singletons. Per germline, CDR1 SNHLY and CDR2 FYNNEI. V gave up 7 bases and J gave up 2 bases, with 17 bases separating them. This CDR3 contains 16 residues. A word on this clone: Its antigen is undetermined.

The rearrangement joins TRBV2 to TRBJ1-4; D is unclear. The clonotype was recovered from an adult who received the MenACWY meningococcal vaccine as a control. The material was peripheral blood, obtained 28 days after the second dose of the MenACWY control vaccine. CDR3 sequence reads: CASKRLNSATNEKLFF. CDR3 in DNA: TGTGCCAGCAAACGGCTGAACAGCGCTACTAATGAAAAACTGTTTTTT.